This TCR beta chain was identified in a study of blood T cell repertoires in COVID-19. Study in general: From the United States, Italy and Spain came samples of acute and convalescent COVID-19. PBMCs, B-cell-depleted T cells, or T cells were the source of the cDNA or gDNA that made up the material.

Authors' data handling: Cell counts per sample came from amplifying reference gene primers. Method: immunoSEQ multiplex PCR; TCRdb's copy keeps in-frame clones and lacks some. That table supplies the V and J calls and clone size; D and trimming were determined from the DNA. This table holds 250,000 or so clones, roughly four fifths found once. Germline V CDR1 and CDR2: MGHDK, SYGVNS. The CDR3 runs to 15 residues. The ends lost 5 bases at V and 5 bases at J; junction bases unmatched: 9. The sample consisted of peripheral blood. The receptor's source is a woman aged 65 to 85 with acute or convalescent COVID-19. The rearrangement uses TRBV25-1 and TRBJ2-5; 9 nucleotides line up with TRBD1. This CDR3 reads CASSKDRGFVETQYF. The CDR3 nucleotides are TGTGCCAGCAGTAAAGACAGGGGGTTTGTGGAGACCCAGTACTTC.